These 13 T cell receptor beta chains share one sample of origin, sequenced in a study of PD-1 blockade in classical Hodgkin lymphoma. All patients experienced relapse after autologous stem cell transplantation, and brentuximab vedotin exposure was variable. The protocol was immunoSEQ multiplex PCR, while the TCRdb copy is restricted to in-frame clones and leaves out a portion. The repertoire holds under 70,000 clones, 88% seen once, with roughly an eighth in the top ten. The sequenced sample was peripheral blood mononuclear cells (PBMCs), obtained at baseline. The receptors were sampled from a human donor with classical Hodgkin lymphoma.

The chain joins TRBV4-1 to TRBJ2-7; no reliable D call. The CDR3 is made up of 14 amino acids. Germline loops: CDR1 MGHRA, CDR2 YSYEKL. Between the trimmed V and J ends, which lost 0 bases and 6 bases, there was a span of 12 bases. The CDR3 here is CASSQDRGASEQYF. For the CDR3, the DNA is TGCGCCAGCAGCCAAGATCGTGGAGCCTCCGAGCAGTACTTC.

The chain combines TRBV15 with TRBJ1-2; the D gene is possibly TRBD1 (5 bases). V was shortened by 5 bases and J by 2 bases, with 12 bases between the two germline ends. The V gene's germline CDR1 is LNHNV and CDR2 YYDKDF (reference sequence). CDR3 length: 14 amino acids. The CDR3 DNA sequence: TGTGCCACCAGCCCGGGACGGAGAAACTATGGCTACACCTTC. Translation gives CATSPGRRNYGYTF. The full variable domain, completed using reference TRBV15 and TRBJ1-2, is DAMVIQNPRYQVTQFGKPVTLSCSQTLNHNVMYWYQQKSSQAPKLLFHYYDKDFNNEADTPDNFQSRRPNTSFCFLDIRSPGLGDTAMYLCATSPGRRNYGYTFGSGTRLTVV.

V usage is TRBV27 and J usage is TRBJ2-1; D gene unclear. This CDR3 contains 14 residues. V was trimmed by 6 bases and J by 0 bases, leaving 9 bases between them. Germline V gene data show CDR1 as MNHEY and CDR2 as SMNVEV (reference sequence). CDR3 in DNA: TGTGCCAGCAGATCCCTAAGCTCCTACAATGAGCAGTTCTTC. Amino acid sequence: CASRSLSSYNEQFF.

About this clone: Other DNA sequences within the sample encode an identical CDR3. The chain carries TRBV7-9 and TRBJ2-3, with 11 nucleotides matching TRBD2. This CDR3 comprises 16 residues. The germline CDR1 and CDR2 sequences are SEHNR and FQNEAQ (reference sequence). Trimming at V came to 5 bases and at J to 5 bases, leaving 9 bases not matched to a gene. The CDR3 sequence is CASSPLAGGQLDTQYF. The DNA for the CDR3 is TGTGCCAGCAGCCCATTAGCGGGGGGGCAGCTAGATACGCAGTATTTT. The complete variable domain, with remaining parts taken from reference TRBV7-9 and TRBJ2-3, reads DTGVSQNPRHKITKRGQNVTFRCDPISEHNRLYWYRQTLGQGPEFLTYFQNEAQLEKSRLLSDRFSAERPKGSFSTLEIQRTEQGDSAMYLCASSPLAGGQLDTQYFGPGTRLTVL.

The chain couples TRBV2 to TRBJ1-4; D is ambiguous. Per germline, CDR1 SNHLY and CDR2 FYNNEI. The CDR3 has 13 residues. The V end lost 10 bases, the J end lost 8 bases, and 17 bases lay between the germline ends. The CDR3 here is CATTRPPAEKLFF. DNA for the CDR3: TGTGCCACCACGAGACCCCCTGCGGAAAAACTGTTTTTT.

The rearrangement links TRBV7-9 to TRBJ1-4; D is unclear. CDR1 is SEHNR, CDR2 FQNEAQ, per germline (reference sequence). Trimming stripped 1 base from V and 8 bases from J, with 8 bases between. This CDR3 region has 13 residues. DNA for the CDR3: TGTGCCAGCAGCTTAGGGCCCAGCGAAAAACTGTTTTTT. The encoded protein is CASSLGPSEKLFF.

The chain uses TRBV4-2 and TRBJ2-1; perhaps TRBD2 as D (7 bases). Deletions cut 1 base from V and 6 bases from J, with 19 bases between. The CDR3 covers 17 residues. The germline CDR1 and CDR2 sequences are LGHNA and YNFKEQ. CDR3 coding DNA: TGTGCCAGCAGCCAAGCCCGAGGGGGGGCAGCCTCCAATGAGCAGTTCTTC. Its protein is CASSQARGGAASNEQFF.

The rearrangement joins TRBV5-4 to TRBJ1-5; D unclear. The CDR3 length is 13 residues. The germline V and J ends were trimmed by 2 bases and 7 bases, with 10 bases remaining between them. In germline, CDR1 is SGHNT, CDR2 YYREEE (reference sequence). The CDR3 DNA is TGTGCCAGCAGCTTTCAAGGGTCGCAGCCCCAGCATTTT. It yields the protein CASSFQGSQPQHF.

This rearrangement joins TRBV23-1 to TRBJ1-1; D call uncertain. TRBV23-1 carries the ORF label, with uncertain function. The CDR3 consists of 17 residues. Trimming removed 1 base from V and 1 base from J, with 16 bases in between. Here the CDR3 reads CASSQLYRGSGNTEAFF. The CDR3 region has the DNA TGCGCCAGCAGTCAATTGTATCGGGGTTCCGGGAACACTGAAGCTTTCTTT.

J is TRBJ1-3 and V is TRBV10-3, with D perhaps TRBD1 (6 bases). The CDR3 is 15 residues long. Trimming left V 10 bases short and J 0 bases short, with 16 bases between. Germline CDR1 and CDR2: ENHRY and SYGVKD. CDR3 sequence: CATIPTGSSGNTIYF. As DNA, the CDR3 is TGTGCCACCATCCCCACAGGGAGCTCTGGAAACACCATATATTTT.

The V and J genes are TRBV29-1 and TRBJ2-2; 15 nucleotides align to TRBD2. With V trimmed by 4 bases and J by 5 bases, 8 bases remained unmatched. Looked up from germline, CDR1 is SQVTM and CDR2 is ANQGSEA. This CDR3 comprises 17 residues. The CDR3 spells CSVVGTSGGRATGELFF. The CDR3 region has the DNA TGCAGCGTTGTTGGGACTAGCGGGGGGCGAGCGACCGGGGAGCTGTTTTTT.

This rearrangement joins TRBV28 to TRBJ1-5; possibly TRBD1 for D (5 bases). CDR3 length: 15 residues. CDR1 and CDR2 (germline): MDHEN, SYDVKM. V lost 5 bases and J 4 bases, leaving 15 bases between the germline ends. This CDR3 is CASSVLSAGNQPQHF. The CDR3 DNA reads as TGTGCCAGCAGTGTCTTATCCGCAGGGAATCAGCCCCAGCATTTT.

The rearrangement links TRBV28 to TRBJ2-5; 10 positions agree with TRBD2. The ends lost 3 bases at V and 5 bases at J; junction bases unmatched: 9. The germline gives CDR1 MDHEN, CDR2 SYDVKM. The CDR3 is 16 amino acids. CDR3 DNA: TGTGCCAGCAGTTTCTCAAAGCGGGGGGGCCTGGAGACCCAGTACTTC. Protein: CASSFSKRGGLETQYF.